The 27 T cell receptor beta chains below were found in one sample sequenced in a study of PD-1 blockade in mismatch repair-deficient tumors. Clones were read by immunoSEQ multiplex PCR, and TCRdb kept only the in-frame ones, dropping some. The sample has about 110,000 clones, about 74% seen once. This specimen was peripheral blood, taken approximately 64 weeks after starting pembrolizumab. These receptors were obtained from an adult with mismatch repair-deficient cancer.

This clone was counted only a few times. CDR3 nucleotides: TGTGCCAGCAGCGAGGACTCTAACTATGGCTACACCTTC. Its translation is CASSEDSNYGYTF. The chain employs TRBV5-8 and TRBJ1-2; D gene ambiguous. Germline loops: CDR1 SGHTS, CDR2 YDEGEE. CDR3 length: 13 amino acids. Trimming shortened V by 4 bases and J by 0 bases, and 7 bases separated the two germline ends. The complete variable domain, with remaining parts taken from reference TRBV5-8 and TRBJ1-2, reads EAGVTQSPTHLIKTRGQQATLRCSPISGHTSVYWYQQALGLGLQFLLWYDEGEERNRGNFPPRFSGRQFPNYSSELNVNALELEDSALYLCASSEDSNYGYTFGSGTRLTVV.

This chain uses TRBV7-3 with TRBJ2-3; D possibly corresponds to TRBD1 (6 bases). Germline loops: CDR1 SGHTA, CDR2 FQGTGA. The V end lost 5 bases, the J end lost 3 bases, and 15 bases lay between the germline ends. The CDR3 has 15 residues. The CDR3 loop reads CASSVDRMRTDTQYF. The CDR3 nucleotides are TGTGCCAGCAGCGTTGACAGGATGCGGACAGATACGCAGTATTTT. Full variable domain (rest looked up from reference TRBV7-3 and TRBJ2-3): GAGVSQTPSNKVTEKGKYVELRCDPISGHTALYWYRQSLGQGPEFLIYFQGTGAADDSGLPNDRFFAVRPEGSVSTLKIQRTERGDSAVYLCASSVDRMRTDTQYFGPGTRLTVL.

This chain links TRBV4-3 with TRBJ2-3; D is possibly TRBD2 (7 bases). CDR1 is LGHNA, CDR2 YSLEER, per germline. V shed 1 base and J shed 6 bases, with 17 bases lying between them. The CDR3 runs to 16 residues. DNA for the CDR3: TGCGCCAGCAGCCAAGGGGGCGGGGGCGCCCCGGATACGCAGTATTTT. As protein: CASSQGGGGAPDTQYF.

The V and J genes are TRBV4-2 and TRBJ2-5; 8 nucleotides line up with TRBD2. The CDR3 loop spans 14 amino acids. V dropped 5 bases and J dropped 3; count of bases not matched to a gene: 5. The germline V gene has CDR1 LGHNA and CDR2 YNFKEQ. In DNA form, the CDR3 reads TGTGCCAGCAGCACCCCAGCGGGAGAAGAGACCCAGTACTTC. Translating gives CASSTPAGEETQYF.

The chain employs TRBV7-2 and TRBJ2-5; 8 bases line up with TRBD2. V lost 11 bases and J lost 5; bases outside the gene matches: 7. Germline V gives CDR1 SGHTA, CDR2 FQGNSA. This CDR3 is 12 amino acids long. The CDR3 DNA follows: TGTGCCCTAGGGGAGCGGGGGGAGACCCAGTACTTC. Its translation: CALGERGETQYF.

This clone was seen once. In nucleotides, the CDR3 is TGTGCCAGCAGCCAAGATCGGAGTCCGGGGCAGTTCTTC. Translation gives CASSQDRSPGQFF. The J gene is TRBJ2-1, the V gene TRBV14, with unresolved D. The CDR3 loop spans 13 amino acids. The V and J ends lost 0 bases and 12 bases respectively, with 12 bases between them. CDR1 and CDR2 from the germline V gene are SGHDN and FVKESK.

The chain combines TRBV7-8 with TRBJ2-7, with 10 bases lining up with TRBD2. The CDR3 is 14 amino acids. J lost 5 bases, V lost 5 bases, and 6 bases had no gene match. The germline CDR1 and CDR2 sequences are SGHVS and FQNEAQ. In nucleotides, the CDR3 is TGTGCCAGCAGCCTGGGACTAGCGTCGGACGAGCAGTACTTC. Protein: CASSLGLASDEQYF.

The chain recombines TRBV30 with TRBJ2-5; TRBD2 matches at 8 bases. CDR1 is GTSNPN and CDR2 is SVGIG in the germline V gene (reference sequence). CDR3 length: 14 residues. V dropped 1 base and J dropped 5; count of bases not matched to a gene: 6. The CDR3 here is CAWSEGLGRETQYF. CDR3 DNA sequence: TGTGCCTGGAGTGAGGGACTAGGAAGGGAGACCCAGTACTTC. Complete variable domain (other parts from reference TRBV30 and TRBJ2-5): SQTIHQWPATLVQPVGSPLSLECTVEGTSNPNLYWYRQAAGRGLQLLFYSVGIGQISSEVPQNLSASRPQDRQFILSSKKLLLSDSGFYLCAWSEGLGRETQYFGPGTRLLVL.

The rearrangement joins TRBV4-1 to TRBJ1-2; D gene ambiguous. V was cut by 0 bases and J by 8 bases, with 16 bases left in between. This CDR3 has 15 residues. Germline assignment: CDR1 MGHRA and CDR2 YSYEKL. CDR3 coding DNA: TGCGCCAGCAGCCAAGATGTCGCCAGAACTGGGGGCTACACCTTC. This encodes CASSQDVARTGGYTF.

The gene calls are TRBV11-2 and TRBJ2-5; TRBD1 is a possible D gene (6 bases). This CDR3 is 13 amino acids long. In germline, CDR1 is SGHAT, CDR2 FQNNGV. Trimming left V 5 bases short and J 3 bases short, with 10 bases between. The CDR3: CASSQGPKETQYF. CDR3 in DNA: TGTGCCAGCAGCCAGGGGCCTAAAGAGACCCAGTACTTC.

The CDR3 is CASSPLERAHTDTQYF. The DNA of the CDR3 is TGTGCCAGCAGCCCGCTGGAGCGGGCGCACACAGATACGCAGTATTTT. The chain combines TRBV14 with TRBJ2-3, with a possible D match to TRBD2 (6 bases). This CDR3 has 16 residues. CDR1 and CDR2 from the germline V gene are SGHDN and FVKESK. The germline V and J ends were trimmed by 4 bases and 2 bases, with 16 bases remaining between them.

Here the CDR3 DNA reads TGTGCCAGCCCCCCAGGGGATGCGAACTATGGCTACACCTTC. It is translated as CASPPGDANYGYTF. The V gene is TRBV11-3, the J gene TRBJ1-2; D is possibly TRBD1 (6 bases). The CDR3 is made up of 14 amino acids. Trimming pared 8 bases from V and 2 bases from J, leaving 15 bases between. Germline assignment: CDR1 SGHNT and CDR2 YENEEA.

The J gene is TRBJ2-7, the V gene TRBV6-5; 10 nucleotides match TRBD2. From germline, CDR1 is MNHEY and CDR2 SVGAGI. V shed 8 bases, J shed 4 bases, and the junction held 8 bases outside the gene matches. The CDR3 length is 14 residues. The CDR3 DNA is TGTGCCAGCGCTACCGGGACTAGCGCATACGAGCAGTACTTC. This translates into CASATGTSAYEQYF.

V usage is TRBV4-2 and J usage is TRBJ2-1, with TRBD2 matching over 14 bases. Germline V lookup: CDR1 LGHNA, CDR2 YNFKEQ. With 1 base clipped from V and 3 bases from J, the junction kept 11 bases outside the gene matches. The CDR3 is made up of 20 amino acids. Here the CDR3 DNA reads TGTGCCAGCAGCCAAGTTCCGGGACTAGCGGGAGATTCTCGCTACAATGAGCAGTTCTTC. Its protein is CASSQVPGLAGDSRYNEQFF.

V is TRBV15 and J is TRBJ2-5, with a possible D match to TRBD1 (6 bases). Judging by the DNA end, TRBJ2-7 fits better; the J call may be wrong. This CDR3 is 13 amino acids long. Germline loops: CDR1 LNHNV, CDR2 YYDKDF (reference sequence). CDR3 sequence (DNA): TGTGCCACCAGCGGAGCAGGGGACTACGAGCAGTACTTC. This sequence encodes CATSGAGDYEQYF.

The rearrangement links TRBV19 to TRBJ1-5; D gene ambiguous. This CDR3 has 13 residues. Germline values: CDR1 LNHDA, CDR2 SQIVND (reference sequence). V was pared by 5 bases and J by 7 bases, with 12 bases between. The CDR3, as DNA: TGTGCCAGTAGTCCCCCGACGGTACAGCCCCAGCATTTT. Amino acid sequence: CASSPPTVQPQHF.

The chain has TRBV6-4 and TRBJ1-1; unclear D gene. Looked up from germline, CDR1 is MRHNA and CDR2 is SNTAGT. Trimming removed 0 bases at V and 9 bases at J, with 8 bases between. The CDR3 consists of 12 residues. In DNA form, the CDR3 reads TGTGCCAGCAGTGACTCGGAAGGAAAAGCTTTCTTT. It codes for CASSDSEGKAFF.

As to this clone: The junction departs from germline at one end; a sequencing error may be responsible. The chain employs TRBV7-7 and TRBJ2-3; 9 bases align to TRBD1. Germline loops: CDR1 SSHAT, CDR2 FNYEAQ (reference sequence). The CDR3 totals 15 residues. CDR3 sequence (DNA): TGTGCTAGCAGCTTAACGGGACAGGGCCCAGATACGCAGTATTTT. It translates to CASSLTGQGPDTQYF.

The V call is TRBV27, the J call TRBJ2-7; D not resolved. This CDR3 is built from 14 residues. Looked up from germline, CDR1 is MNHEY and CDR2 is SMNVEV (reference sequence). The V end lost 5 bases, the J end lost 2 bases, and 13 bases lay between the germline ends. CDR3 protein: CASSRGTGAYEQYF. The CDR3 DNA reads as TGTGCCAGCAGTAGAGGAACTGGGGCCTACGAGCAGTACTTC.

On this clone: The same CDR3 arises from other DNA sequences in this sample as well. The rearrangement joins TRBV19 to TRBJ2-1, with TRBD2 matching over 12 bases. J lost 0 bases, V lost 6 bases, and 3 bases had no gene match. The germline V gene has CDR1 LNHDA and CDR2 SQIVND (reference sequence). The CDR3 runs to 16 residues. CDR3 protein: CASSRTSGNSYNEQFF. The DNA for the CDR3 is TGTGCCAGTAGCCGGACTAGCGGGAACTCCTACAATGAGCAGTTCTTC.

The chain is built from TRBV5-4 and TRBJ1-1; 7 nucleotides agree with TRBD1. The germline CDR1 and CDR2 sequences are SGHNT and YYREEE (reference sequence). Unmatched junction bases numbered 5, after V lost 0 bases and J lost 9 bases. The CDR3 is 13 residues long. CDR3 sequence: CASSLGGTAKAFF. The CDR3 DNA reads as TGTGCCAGCAGCTTGGGCGGGACAGCCAAAGCTTTCTTT. Drawing the rest from reference TRBV5-4 and TRBJ1-1, the complete variable domain is ETGVTQSPTHLIKTRGQQVTLRCSSQSGHNTVSWYQQALGQGPQFIFQYYREEENGRGNFPPRFSGLQFPNYSSELNVNALELDDSALYLCASSLGGTAKAFFGQGTRLTVV.

The chain employs TRBV11-2 and TRBJ2-6, with 8 positions matching TRBD1. CDR3 size: 19 residues. V was pared by 1 base and J by 0 bases, with 8 bases of the junction left unmatched. Germline assignment: CDR1 SGHAT and CDR2 FQNNGV. CDR3 sequence: CASSLGMDRVISGANVLTF. In nucleotides, the CDR3 is TGTGCCAGCAGCTTAGGGATGGACAGGGTTATCTCTGGGGCCAACGTCCTGACTTTC.

The genes are TRBV19 and TRBJ2-3; 11 bases line up with TRBD2. Germline trimming cut 3 bases from V and 4 bases from J; bases unmatched to any gene: 12. Germline CDR1 and CDR2: LNHDA and SQIVND (reference sequence). The CDR3 length is 18 residues. CDR3 sequence: CASSIFMELAGAPDTQYF. The CDR3 coding sequence is TGTGCCAGTAGTATTTTTATGGAACTAGCGGGAGCCCCAGATACGCAGTATTTT.

The genes are TRBV7-8 and TRBJ1-3; D may be TRBD1 (6 bases). V was cut by 0 bases and J by 0 bases, with 9 bases left in between. Germline V gives CDR1 SGHVS, CDR2 FQNEAQ. CDR3 length: 16 residues. The CDR3 nucleotides are TGTGCCAGCAGCTTAGCCGGACAGTTCTCTGGAAACACCATATATTTT. This codes for CASSLAGQFSGNTIYF.

This rearrangement joins TRBV9 to TRBJ2-3, with 10 nucleotides matching TRBD2. Germline V gene sequence: CDR1 SGDLS, CDR2 YYNGEE. The CDR3 extends over 19 amino acids. J was trimmed by 1 base and V by 0 bases; bases with no gene match: 11. CDR3 sequence reads: CASSVAASGSLVGTDTQYF. Written as DNA, the CDR3 is TGTGCCAGCAGCGTAGCGGCTAGCGGGAGTTTGGTCGGCACAGATACGCAGTATTTT.

The chain links TRBV6-5 to TRBJ2-5, with TRBD2 matching over 9 bases. Per germline, CDR1 MNHEY and CDR2 SVGAGI. The V gene end was trimmed by 2 bases and the J gene end by 6 bases; junction bases not matched to a gene: 4. CDR3 size: 14 residues. CDR3 coding DNA: TGTGCCAGCAGTTACGGCGGGGGGGGCCAGACCCAGTACTTC. Amino acid sequence: CASSYGGGGQTQYF.

In its sample, this clone was seen once. The gene calls are TRBV2 and TRBJ2-7; D is uncertain. V gave up 8 bases and J gave up 6 bases, with 20 bases separating them. Germline assignment: CDR1 SNHLY and CDR2 FYNNEI. The CDR3 is made up of 14 amino acids. The CDR3 nucleotides are TGTGCCAGCTTGGTGGGCAGGAACCTCGCCGAGCAGTACTTC. It specifies CASLVGRNLAEQYF. Using reference TRBV2 and TRBJ2-7 for the parts outside the CDR3, the full variable domain is EPEVTQTPSHQVTQMGQEVILRCVPISNHLYFYWYRQILGQKVEFLVSFYNNEISEKSEIFDDQFSVERPDGSNFTLKIRSTKLEDSAMYFCASLVGRNLAEQYFGPGTRLTVT.